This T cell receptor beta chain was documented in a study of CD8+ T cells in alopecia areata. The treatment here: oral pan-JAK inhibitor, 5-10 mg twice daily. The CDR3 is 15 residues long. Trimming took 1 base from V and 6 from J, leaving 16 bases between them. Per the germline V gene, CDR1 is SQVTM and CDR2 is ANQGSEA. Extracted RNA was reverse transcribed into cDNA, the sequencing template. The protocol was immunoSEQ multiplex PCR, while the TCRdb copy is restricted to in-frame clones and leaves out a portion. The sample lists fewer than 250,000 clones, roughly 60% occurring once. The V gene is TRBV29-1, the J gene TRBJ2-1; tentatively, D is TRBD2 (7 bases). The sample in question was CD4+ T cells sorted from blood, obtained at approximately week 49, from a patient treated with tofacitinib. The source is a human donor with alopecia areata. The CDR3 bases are TGCAGCGTTGAAGCTCGAGGGGGGGCCTTCAATGAGCAGTTCTTC. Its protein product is CSVEARGGAFNEQFF.